This T cell receptor (beta chain) was recovered during a study of blood T cell repertoires in COVID-19. With V trimmed by 7 bases and J by 9 bases, 8 bases remained unmatched. The CDR3 has 14 residues. The germline V gene has CDR1 MDHEN and CDR2 SYDVKM. Assay: immunoSEQ multiplex PCR; the TCRdb copy retains only in-frame clones and omits some. The sample holds a few hundred thousand clones; roughly 80% are singletons and the top ten take 1.3%. This study enrolled people aged 18 to 89 from 20 to 25 US geographic areas. The sequencing input was PBMCs or T cells enriched from blood (not recorded which). This TCR derives from a woman aged 40 to 50 with acute COVID-19. The chain carries TRBV28 and TRBJ1-6; 8 nucleotides align to TRBD1. The CDR3 region is CASIDRGFASPLHF. CDR3 DNA: TGTGCCAGCATCGACAGGGGTTTCGCTTCACCCCTCCACTTT. Filled out from reference TRBV28 and TRBJ1-6, the complete variable domain reads DVKVTQSSRYLVKRTGEKVFLECVQDMDHENMFWYRQDPGLGLRLIYFSYDVKMKEKGDIPEGYSVSREKKERFSLILESASTNQTSMYLCASIDRGFASPLHFGNGTRLTVT.